This is a list of T cell receptor beta chains from one sample in a study of T cell changes during pregnancy in multiple sclerosis. TCRdb keeps only in-frame clones here, not all; method: immunoSEQ multiplex PCR. The sample includes over 60,000 clones, over 80% seen only once; the top ten take about 0.93%. This specimen consisted of peripheral blood, obtained in the first trimester of pregnancy. The receptors shown here come from a female donor with multiple sclerosis, enrolled in a pregnancy study. Each CDR3 is given without its conserved first and last residue. A clone size is listed for some rows: how often the clone was seen (once, few, many), or a class if it is expanded.

>NA|12|TRBV19|TRBJ1-5
ASRPREFNQPQH
>once|17|TRBV21-1|TRBJ1-1
ASSKAVVYTVPINTEAF
>NA|11|TRBV27|TRBJ2-7
ASSRGLGYEQY
>NA|12|TRBV10-3|TRBJ1-5
AISESGGNQPQH
>NA|14|TRBV30|TRBJ2-1
AWRGQGTRRGNEQF
>NA|15|TRBV5-1|TRBJ2-3
ASSLESVALRTDTQY
>NA|11|TRBV2|TRBJ2-1
ASSGEGYNEQF
>NA|13|TRBV7-9|TRBJ2-1
ASSKGAGAYNEQF
>NA|14|TRBV6-5|TRBJ2-1
ASSYSSGRAHNEQF
>NA|14|TRBV19|TRBJ2-2
ASTTGSPVRARELF
>NA|10|TRBV6-1|TRBJ1-1
ASNGDTIEAF
>NA|12|TRBV11-2|TRBJ2-2
ASSSRLWPGELF
>NA|16|TRBV28|TRBJ1-6
ASSSTGAQRFGLSPLH
>NA|10|TRBV14|TRBJ1-3
ASSQDLGTIY
>NA|16|TRBV5-1|TRBJ2-1
ASSLAPLTSGSYNEQF
>NA|14|TRBV28|TRBJ1-4
ASSSQEAATNEKLF
>NA|12|TRBV7-9|TRBJ2-1
ASSLVGGMDEQF
>NA|12|TRBV12-5|TRBJ1-1
ASGHRGMNTEAF
>NA|12|TRBV10-3|TRBJ1-1
AIRPGTSSTEAF
>NA|11|TRBV19|TRBJ1-1
ASTRTGLTEAF
>NA|14|TRBV28|TRBJ1-4
ASSSPQGQGSEKLF
>NA|14|TRBV4-1|TRBJ1-1
ASSHSGQGGGTEAF
>NA|14|TRBV7-3|TRBJ2-3
ASSSRASGRGDTQY
>NA|11|TRBV6-1|TRBJ2-4
ASQGQVLNIQY
>NA|15|TRBV7-9|TRBJ2-6
ASSLGSGGFGANVLT
>NA|15|TRBV25-1|TRBJ2-2
ASSPGYGQSNTGELF
>NA|13|TRBV7-2|TRBJ2-1
ASSLDRSSYNEQF
>NA|12|TRBV2|TRBJ2-5
ASSPTRNQETQY
>NA|13|TRBV28|TRBJ2-6
ASSPPRGGANVLT
>NA|14|TRBV7-6|TRBJ2-6
ASSLARMAGANVLT
>NA|11|TRBV19|TRBJ1-2
ASSTNGHYGYT
>NA|16|TRBV7-9|TRBJ1-3
ASSLPSGQGPSGNTIY
>NA|10|TRBV7-9|TRBJ2-4
ASSLGVGIRY
>NA|14|TRBV4-2|TRBJ2-1
ASSQDPSGGANEQF
>NA|13|TRBV7-2|TRBJ2-7
ASSTVAGVSYEQY
>NA|11|TRBV7-3|TRBJ1-1
ASSLMRTAEAF
>NA|12|TRBV19|TRBJ2-7
ASSPRHSSYEQY
>once|14|TRBV19|TRBJ1-5
ASSLLRRGSSAPQH
>NA|9|TRBV20-1|TRBJ2-5
SFDYKETQY
>NA|17|TRBV6-4|TRBJ1-5
ASSCTTGDFLASDSAQH
>NA|15|TRBV11-2|TRBJ2-5
ASRPGQGKYRQETQY